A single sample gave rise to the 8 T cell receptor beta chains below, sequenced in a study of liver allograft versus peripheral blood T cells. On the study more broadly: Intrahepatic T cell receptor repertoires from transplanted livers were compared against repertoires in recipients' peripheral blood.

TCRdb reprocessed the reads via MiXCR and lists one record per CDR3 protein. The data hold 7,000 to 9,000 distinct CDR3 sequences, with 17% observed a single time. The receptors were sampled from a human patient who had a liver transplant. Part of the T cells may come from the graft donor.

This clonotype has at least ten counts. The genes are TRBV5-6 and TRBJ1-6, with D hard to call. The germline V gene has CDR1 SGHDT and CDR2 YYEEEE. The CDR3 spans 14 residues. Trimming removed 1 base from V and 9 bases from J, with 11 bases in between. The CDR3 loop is CASSLMGSRSPLHF. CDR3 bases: TGTGCCAGCAGCTTGATGGGGAGCCGTTCACCCCTCCACTTT.

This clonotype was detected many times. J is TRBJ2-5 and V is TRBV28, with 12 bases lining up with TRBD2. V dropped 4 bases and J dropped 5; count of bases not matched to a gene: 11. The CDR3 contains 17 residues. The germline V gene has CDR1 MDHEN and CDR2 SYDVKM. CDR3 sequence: CASSSASSGGARETQYF. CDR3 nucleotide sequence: TGTGCCAGCAGTTCGGCCTCTAGCGGGGGGGCTCGGGAGACCCAGTACTTC. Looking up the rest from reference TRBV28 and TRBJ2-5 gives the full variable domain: DVKVTQSSRYLVKRTGEKVFLECVQDMDHENMFWYRQDPGLGLRLIYFSYDVKMKEKGDIPEGYSVSREKKERFSLILESASTNQTSMYLCASSSASSGGARETQYFGPGTRLLVL.

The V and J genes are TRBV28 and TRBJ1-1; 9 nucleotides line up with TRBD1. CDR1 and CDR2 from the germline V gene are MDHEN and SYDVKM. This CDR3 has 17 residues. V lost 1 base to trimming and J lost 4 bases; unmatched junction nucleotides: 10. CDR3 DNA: TGTGCCAGCAGTTTATTTGCAACAGGGGGCTTGGGCACTGAAGCTTTCTTT. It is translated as CASSLFATGGLGTEAFF.

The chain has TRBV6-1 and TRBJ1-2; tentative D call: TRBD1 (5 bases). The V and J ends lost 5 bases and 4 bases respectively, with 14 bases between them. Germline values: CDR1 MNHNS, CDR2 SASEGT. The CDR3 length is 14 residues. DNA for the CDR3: TGTGCCAGCAGTTACGGTGGGGGGAGCTATGGCTACACCTTC. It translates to CASSYGGGSYGYTF.

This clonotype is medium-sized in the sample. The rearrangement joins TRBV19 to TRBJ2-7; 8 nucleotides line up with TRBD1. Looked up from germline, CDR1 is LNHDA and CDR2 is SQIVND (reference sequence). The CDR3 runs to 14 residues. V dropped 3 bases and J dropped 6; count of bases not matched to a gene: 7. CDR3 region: CASSIETGAAEQYF. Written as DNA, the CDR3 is TGTGCCAGTAGTATTGAGACAGGGGCCGCCGAGCAGTACTTC.

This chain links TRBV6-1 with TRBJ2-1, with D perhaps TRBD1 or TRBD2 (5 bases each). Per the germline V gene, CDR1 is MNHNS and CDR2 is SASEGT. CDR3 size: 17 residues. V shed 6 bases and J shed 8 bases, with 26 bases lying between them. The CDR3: CASRDPGADHQVHEQFF. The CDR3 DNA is TGTGCCAGCAGGGACCCCGGGGCGGACCATCAGGTCCATGAGCAGTTCTTC.

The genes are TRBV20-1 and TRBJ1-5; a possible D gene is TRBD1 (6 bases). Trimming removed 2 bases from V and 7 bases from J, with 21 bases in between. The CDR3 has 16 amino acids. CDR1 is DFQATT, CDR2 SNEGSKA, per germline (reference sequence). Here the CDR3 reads CSARSTKGGRGQPQHF. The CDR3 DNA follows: TGCAGTGCTAGATCGACTAAGGGGGGCCGGGGCCAGCCCCAGCATTTT.

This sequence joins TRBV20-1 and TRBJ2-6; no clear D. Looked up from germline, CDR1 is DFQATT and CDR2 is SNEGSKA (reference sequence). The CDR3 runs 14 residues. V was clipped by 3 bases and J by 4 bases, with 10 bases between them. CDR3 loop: CSASRLEGANVLTF. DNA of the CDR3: TGCAGTGCTAGTCGACTCGAGGGGGCCAACGTCCTGACTTTC.